Below are 30 T cell receptor delta chains sequenced from a single sample in a study of gamma-delta chains in newborns, infants, children. TCRdb re-called clones from the reads using CATT. The table records about 8,500 delta-chain clones, about 3.3% of them present only once. Sequencing was done on a sample of blood. The receptors stem from a child who was a newborn, infant or young child, either healthy, febrile or measles-vaccinated (not recorded which).

In regard to this clone: A read error is possible here, since a much larger clone lies one base away. Other nucleotide sequences from this sample produce the same CDR3. The rearrangement links TRDV2 to TRDJ2, with 13 bases lining up with TRDD3. The CDR3 has 16 residues. Germline V lookup: CDR1 GEAIGNYY, CDR2 EKD. The CDR3 protein is CACDTGGYALTAQLFF. CDR3 bases: TGTGCCTGCGACACTGGGGGATACGCTTTGACAGCACAACTCTTCTTT.

This clone was seen a few times. The translation of this DNA and the TCRdb protein of a much larger clone differ at residue 10, probably owing to a read error; the protein shown here is translated from the DNA. The genes are TRDV2 and TRDJ3; D might be TRDD3 (6 bases). V was clipped by 0 bases and J by 2 bases, with 13 bases between them. From germline, CDR1 is GEAIGNYY and CDR2 EKD. The CDR3 runs to 18 residues. The CDR3 is CACDTAGDSPWDTRQMFF. The CDR3 nucleotides are TGTGCCTGTGACACCGCTGGGGACAGCCCCTGGGACACCCGACAGATGTTTTTC.

There are a few counts of this clone. A read error is the likely source, as a far larger clone sits one nucleotide away. Other DNA sequences within the sample encode an identical CDR3. The rearrangement links TRDV2 to TRDJ2; 8 nucleotides match TRDD3. CDR1 is GEAIGNYY, CDR2 EKD, per germline. This CDR3 region has 15 residues. In DNA form, the CDR3 reads TGTGCCTGTGACACCGTGGGGGATTTGACGGCACAACTCTTCTTT. Encoded protein: CACDTVGDLTAQLFF.

This clone was detected only a few times. The V call is TRDV2, the J call TRDJ2; a possible D gene is TRDD3 (5 bases). V was pared by 3 bases and J by 1 base, with 17 bases between. Germline CDR1 and CDR2: GEAIGNYY and EKD. This CDR3 region has 17 residues. The CDR3 sequence: CACDATLGNHLTAQLFF. The CDR3 DNA follows: TGTGCCTGTGACGCCACCCTGGGAAACCATTTGACAGCACAACTCTTCTTT.

By share, this clone counts as medium-sized. This chain uses TRDV2 with TRDJ3, with 8 bases identical to TRDD3. This CDR3 is built from 20 residues. Germline loops: CDR1 GEAIGNYY, CDR2 EKD. After removal of 2 bases from V and 0 bases from J, the junction contained 11 bases not matched to a gene. CDR3: CACDNYWGPSSSWDTRQMFF. CDR3 DNA: TGTGCCTGTGACAACTACTGGGGGCCGTCGAGCTCCTGGGACACCCGACAGATGTTTTTC.

Worth noting for this clone: Since a far larger clone is one base different, this is likely a read error. Other nucleotide sequences from this sample produce the same CDR3. The genes are TRDV2 and TRDJ2; 10 nucleotides agree with TRDD3. This CDR3 has 15 residues. Germline loops: CDR1 GEAIGNYY, CDR2 EKD. CDR3 amino acids: CACDILGDLTAQLFF. The CDR3 coding sequence is TGTGCCTGTGACATACTGGGGGATTTGACAGCACAGCTCTTCTTT.

Points on this clone: The same CDR3 can be traced to other DNA sequences in this sample. The rearrangement joins TRDV2 to TRDJ3; 12 bases align to TRDD3. Germline CDR1 reads GEAIGNYY; CDR2 reads EKD. The CDR3 is 19 residues long. V was pared by 3 bases and J by 4 bases, with 9 bases of the junction left unmatched. CDR3 DNA sequence: TGTGCCTGTGACCTAGTACTGGGGGATACAGATTGGGACACCCGACAGATGTTTTTC. This sequence encodes CACDLVLGDTDWDTRQMFF.

This clone is judged medium-sized. Other DNA sequences in the same sample also yield this CDR3. The CDR3 is CACDTGYWGSSWDTRQMFF. CDR3 DNA sequence: TGTGCCTGTGACACCGGATACTGGGGGAGCTCCTGGGACACCCGACAGATGTTTTTC. This chain uses TRDV2 with TRDJ3; 9 nucleotides match TRDD3. CDR3 size: 19 residues. Germline V gene lookup returns CDR1 GEAIGNYY and CDR2 EKD. The ends lost 0 bases at V and 0 bases at J; junction bases unmatched: 5.

This clone was counted ten times or more. The CDR3, as DNA: TGTGCCTGTGACACCTGGGATCCCTGGGACACCCGACAGATGTTTTTC. Its protein product is CACDTWDPWDTRQMFF. The J gene is TRDJ3, the V gene TRDV2; a weak D match, TRDD3 (5 bases). Trimming removed 0 bases at V and 2 bases at J, with 7 bases between. Per the germline V gene, CDR1 is GEAIGNYY and CDR2 is EKD. The CDR3 extends over 16 amino acids.

By frequency in the sample, this clone is large. This may come from a read error, since a much larger clone is one base off. This sample also contains other DNA sequences that code for the same CDR3. The genes are TRDV2 and TRDJ1, with TRDD3 identical over 10 bases. Germline CDR1 is GEAIGNYY and CDR2 is EKD. This CDR3 is 14 amino acids long. The V and J ends lost 3 bases and 2 bases, in that order; junction bases with no gene match: 2. CDR3 coding DNA: TGTGCCTGTGACCTACTGGGGGATACCGATAAACTCATCTTT. Translated: CACDLLGDTDKLIF.

This clone was counted a few times. V gene TRDV2 combines with J gene TRDJ3; D may be TRDD3 (5 bases). Trimming took 3 bases from V and 0 from J, leaving 17 bases between them. CDR1 and CDR2 (germline): GEAIGNYY, EKD. The CDR3 is 19 amino acids. The CDR3 nucleotides are TGTGCCTGTGACTCCGTACCGGGGAAAAGCTCCTGGGACACCCGACAGATGTTTTTC. This sequence encodes CACDSVPGKSSWDTRQMFF.

This clone turned up a few times. At one end, the junction sequence differs from germline, possibly due to a read error. J is TRDJ3 and V is TRDV2, with TRDD3 matching over 13 bases. This CDR3 region has 18 residues. Germline V gives CDR1 GEAIGNYY, CDR2 EKD. The CDR3 sequence is CACDILGDTAWDTRLMFF. The CDR3 DNA is TGTGCCTGTGACATACTGGGGGATACGGCCTGGGACACCCGACTGATGTTTTTC.

This clone is medium-sized in the sample. The rearrangement joins TRDV2 to TRDJ2, with 11 bases lining up with TRDD3. Losses at the gene ends were 2 bases for V and 1 base for J; bases not matched to a gene: 2. Germline loops: CDR1 GEAIGNYY, CDR2 EKD. The CDR3 has 16 residues. DNA for the CDR3: TGTGCCTGTGACATACTGGGGGATAATTTGACAGCACAACTCTTCTTT. It yields the protein CACDILGDNLTAQLFF.

This clone was found a few times. Being one base from a much bigger clone, this may be a read error. Distinct nucleotide sequences in the sample also encode this CDR3. The CDR3 nucleotides read TGCGCCTGTGACGTTGCGGCGGGGATACGCTCCTGGGACACCCGACAGATGTTTTTC. The encoded protein is CACDVAAGIRSWDTRQMFF. J is TRDJ3 and V is TRDV2, with 9 bases matching TRDD3. The J gene is not listed in TCRdb, so it was assigned here from a DNA match to germline. The CDR3 has 19 amino acids. Germline lookup yields CDR1 GEAIGNYY and CDR2 EKD.

With respect to this clone: The protein TCRdb lists belongs to a much larger clone and differs from this DNA's translation at residue 11, which points to a read error; the protein shown is made from the DNA. CDR3 sequence: CACDNTGGYSKDTRQMFF. Here the CDR3 DNA reads TGTGCCTGTGACAATACTGGGGGATACTCCAAGGACACCCGACAGATGTTTTTC. The rearrangement uses TRDV2 and TRDJ3; 12 bases agree with TRDD3. CDR1 and CDR2 from the germline V gene are GEAIGNYY and EKD. The CDR3 covers 18 residues. The V segment lost 2 bases and the J segment 6 bases; nucleotides outside the gene matches: 7.

V is TRDV2 and J is TRDJ3; either TRDD2 or TRDD3 may supply D (6 bases each). The germline V gene encodes CDR1 GEAIGNYY and CDR2 EKD. The CDR3 has 18 amino acids. Trimming took 3 bases from V and 5 from J, leaving 19 bases between them. CDR3 bases: TGTGCCTGTGACTCCTGGGGACCTTCCGTACGGGACACCCGACAGATGTTTTTC. Translated: CACDSWGPSVRDTRQMFF.

Comments on this clone: TCRdb records a much larger clone's protein for this DNA, with a difference at residue 4 that likely arises from a read error; the protein given is the translation of the DNA. The V and J genes are TRDV2 and TRDJ3; TRDD3 aligns across 8 bases. Looked up from germline, CDR1 is GEAIGNYY and CDR2 is EKD. This CDR3 has 18 residues. V lost 5 bases and J lost 1; bases outside the gene matches: 9. The CDR3 nucleotides are TGTGCCTGTGGCCCTACTGGGGGTCGGTCCTGGGACACCCGACAGATGTTTTTC. It codes for CACGPTGGRSWDTRQMFF.

This clone turned up a few times. The CDR3 bases are TGTGCCTGTGACACCGAGGAGAACTGGGGGGTCCAGAGAACCTGGGACACCCGACAGATGTTTTTC. It yields the protein CACDTEENWGVQRTWDTRQMFF. This chain links TRDV2 with TRDJ3, with TRDD3 matching 8 bases. CDR1 GEAIGNYY and CDR2 EKD come from the germline V gene. The CDR3 is 22 amino acids. Unmatched junction bases numbered 17, after V lost 0 bases and J lost 2 bases.

Of note for this clone: Different DNA sequences within this sample yield the same CDR3. CDR3 in amino acids: CACDTVLGDTRSWDTRQMFF. The CDR3 nucleotides read TGTGCCTGTGACACCGTACTGGGGGATACGCGGTCATGGGACACCCGACAGATGTTTTTC. The chain joins TRDV2 to TRDJ3, with 13 nucleotides matching TRDD3. Unmatched junction bases numbered 8, after V lost 0 bases and J lost 4 bases. The CDR3 has 20 amino acids. In germline, CDR1 is GEAIGNYY, CDR2 EKD.

By frequency in the sample, this clone is medium-sized. The rearrangement links TRDV2 to TRDJ1; 12 bases map to TRDD3. Looked up from germline, CDR1 is GEAIGNYY and CDR2 is EKD. The CDR3 is 18 amino acids. V shed 0 bases and J 1 base; nucleotides not matched to a gene: 8. This CDR3 reads CACDTLKLGDTPTDKLIF. CDR3 coding DNA: TGTGCCTGTGACACCCTTAAACTGGGGGATACCCCCACCGATAAACTCATCTTT.

The chain couples TRDV2 to TRDJ1; 9 nucleotides match TRDD3. The germline CDR1 and CDR2 sequences are GEAIGNYY and EKD. CDR3 length: 15 amino acids. The V segment lost 0 bases and the J segment 0 bases; nucleotides outside the gene matches: 1. This chain's CDR3 is CACDTYWGNTDKLIF. CDR3 nucleotide sequence: TGTGCCTGTGACACCTACTGGGGGAACACCGATAAACTCATCTTT.

With respect to this clone: TCRdb attributes to this sequence the protein of a much larger clone, which differs from the DNA translation at residue 5; a read error is likely, and the protein displayed is translated from the DNA. The CDR3 reads CACDAWGMTALTAQLFF. The DNA of the CDR3 is TGTGCCTGTGACGCCTGGGGGATGACCGCTTTGACAGCACAACTCTTCTTT. The chain joins TRDV2 to TRDJ2, with TRDD3 matching over 9 bases. The germline V gene encodes CDR1 GEAIGNYY and CDR2 EKD. With 3 bases clipped from V and 0 bases from J, the junction kept 7 bases outside the gene matches. The CDR3 loop spans 17 amino acids.

This clone is classed as medium-sized. The chain employs TRDV2 and TRDJ1; perhaps TRDD3 as D (6 bases). This CDR3 has 11 amino acids. The germline CDR1 and CDR2 sequences are GEAIGNYY and EKD. Trimming took 3 bases from V and 5 from J, leaving 6 bases between them. CDR3 nucleotides: TGTGCCTGTGACTGGGGGGATAAACTCATCTTT. It codes for CACDWGDKLIF.

This clone was counted a few times. Other DNA sequences in the same sample also yield this CDR3. V and J are TRDV2 and TRDJ3; 12 bases are shared with TRDD3. The CDR3 runs 22 residues. The ends lost 4 bases at V and 2 bases at J; junction bases unmatched: 17. Germline V gene lookup returns CDR1 GEAIGNYY and CDR2 EKD. The CDR3 is CACDTVLLGDTHHTWDTRQMFF. CDR3 bases: TGTGCCTGTGATACCGTTTTACTGGGGGATACCCATCACACCTGGGACACCCGACAGATGTTTTTC.

A remark on this clone: A much larger clone lies a single base off, so this may be a read error. The rearrangement links TRDV2 to TRDJ3; the match to TRDD3 covers 9 bases. Because TCRdb records no J gene, it was assigned here through a match of the DNA to germline. From germline, CDR1 is GEAIGNYY and CDR2 EKD. The CDR3 sequence is 20 residues long. The CDR3 is CACGTVSRGYGSWDTRQMFF. CDR3 nucleotide sequence: TGTGCCTGTGGCACCGTGTCGAGGGGATACGGGTCCTGGGACACCCGACAGATGTTTTTC.

By frequency in the sample, this clone is medium-sized. The V and J genes are TRDV2 and TRDJ3; 13 nucleotides match TRDD3. Germline CDR1 and CDR2: GEAIGNYY and EKD. Trimming took 4 bases from V and 0 from J; bases not matched to a gene: 8. The CDR3 totals 20 residues. The DNA of the CDR3 is TGTGCCTGTGATCACGTACTGGGGGATACGAGCTCCTGGGACACCCGACAGATGTTTTTC. It encodes CACDHVLGDTSSWDTRQMFF.

On this clone itself: This DNA translates differently at residue 9 from the TCRdb protein, which is that of a much larger clone; a read error is likely, and the protein shown is the DNA's own translation. The rearrangement links TRDV2 to TRDJ3, with TRDD3 identical over 10 bases. Germline V CDR1 and CDR2: GEAIGNYY, EKD. The V and J ends lost 3 bases and 5 bases, in that order; junction bases with no gene match: 3. CDR3 length: 16 amino acids. The CDR3 DNA reads as TGTGCCTGTGACTGGGGGATACCCGGGGACACCCGACAGATGTTTTTC. It encodes CACDWGIPGDTRQMFF.

In its sample, this clone is medium-sized (0.01 to 0.1%). The V gene is TRDV2, the J gene TRDJ3, with TRDD3 matching over 10 bases. V was pared by 0 bases and J by 0 bases, with 7 bases of the junction left unmatched. The CDR3 sequence is 20 residues long. Germline lookup yields CDR1 GEAIGNYY and CDR2 EKD. As DNA, the CDR3 is TGTGCCTGTGACACCGTTTGGGGGATACCCAGCTCCTGGGACACCCGACAGATGTTTTTC. Translation gives CACDTVWGIPSSWDTRQMFF.

This clone turned up a few times. TCRdb's protein for this DNA is that of a much larger clone and differs from the translation at residue 12, likely a read error; the protein shown is the DNA translation. This CDR3 is also generated by other DNA sequences in the sample. The chain links TRDV2 to TRDJ3; 11 nucleotides line up with TRDD3. Germline CDR1 GEAIGNYY, CDR2 EKD. The CDR3 has 18 amino acids. This CDR3 is CACDTGGYGSWGTRQMFF. The CDR3 coding sequence is TGTGCCTGTGACACTGGGGGATACGGCTCCTGGGGCACCCGACAGATGTTTTTC.

By share, this clone ranks as medium-sized. At the DNA level, this CDR3 is encoded by other sequences in the same sample as well. This chain connects TRDV2 to TRDJ1, with TRDD3 matching over 8 bases. The V gene end was trimmed by 2 bases and the J gene end by 0 bases; junction bases not matched to a gene: 4. Germline V CDR1 and CDR2: GEAIGNYY, EKD. CDR3 length: 15 amino acids. CDR3 sequence reads: CACDILGVYTDKLIF. The DNA of the CDR3 is TGTGCCTGTGACATACTGGGGGTATACACCGATAAACTCATCTTT.